The 25 T cell receptor beta chains presented below share a single source sample, sequenced in a study of early T cells in non-severe SARS-CoV-2 infection. TCRdb itself ran the 5' RACE reads through MiXCR, one entry per CDR3 protein. The sample records around 27,000 distinct CDR3 sequences, roughly 9.7% being singletons. Sequenced sample: whole blood. The source of these receptors is an adult who was a healthcare worker with PCR-confirmed SARS-CoV-2 infection or an uninfected control (not recorded which).

This clonotype has ten or more counts. This rearrangement joins TRBV7-2 to TRBJ2-1, with D possibly TRBD2 on 6 matching bases. The CDR3 runs to 14 residues. Trimming took off 5 bases at V and 4 bases at J, with 12 bases between the two ends. Germline V CDR1 and CDR2: SGHTA, FQGNSA. The DNA for the CDR3 is TGTGCCAGCAGCCGGGACTCGCGATACAATGAGCAGTTCTTC. The encoded protein is CASSRDSRYNEQFF.

Points on this clonotype: Possible read error: a much larger clone is one base away. Because it lacks the conserved phenylalanine or tryptophan at the end, this CDR3 is likely a read error. V usage is TRBV9 and J usage is TRBJ2-7, with a possible D match to TRBD2 (5 bases). The CDR3 length is 15 residues. Trimming stripped 4 bases from V and 0 bases from J, with 14 bases between. Germline CDR1 and CDR2: SGDLS and YYNGEE. The CDR3 loop reads CASSPLEVSSYEQYI. Written as DNA, the CDR3 is TGTGCCAGCAGCCCCCTGGAGGTGAGCTCCTACGAGCAGTACATC.

This clonotype has a handful of counts. This rearrangement joins TRBV7-2 to TRBJ1-4, with 7 bases lining up with TRBD1. V gave up 3 bases and J gave up 10 bases; unmatched junction bases: 8. The CDR3 totals 14 residues. CDR1 is SGHTA and CDR2 is FQGNSA in the germline V gene. This CDR3 is CASSFGGQVGKLFF. DNA for the CDR3: TGTGCCAGCAGCTTTGGCGGACAGGTCGGAAAACTGTTTTTT.

This clonotype has at least ten counts. J is TRBJ2-1 and V is TRBV5-1; D may be TRBD1 (5 bases). The V gene lost 2 bases and the J gene lost 0 bases, with 9 bases spanning the gap. Germline V gene lookup returns CDR1 SGHRS and CDR2 YFSETQ. The CDR3 consists of 15 residues. The CDR3 loop reads CASSFEDSSYNEQFF. The CDR3 DNA follows: TGCGCCAGCAGCTTCGAAGACAGCTCCTACAATGAGCAGTTCTTC.

V is TRBV10-3 and J is TRBJ1-1; unclear D gene. Trimming pared 8 bases from V and 1 base from J, leaving 8 bases between. Germline-derived CDR1 and CDR2 are ENHRY and SYGVKD. CDR3 length: 12 residues. The CDR3 nucleotides are TGTGCCATCCGTCGGGAGAACACTGAAGCTTTCTTT. Its protein is CAIRRENTEAFF.

This clonotype came up many times. The J gene is TRBJ2-7, the V gene TRBV19; TRBD1 might be the D (6 bases). Germline CDR1 reads LNHDA; CDR2 reads SQIVND (reference sequence). Trimming took off 6 bases at V and 6 bases at J, with 12 bases between the two ends. The CDR3 covers 12 residues. CDR3 in DNA: TGTGCCAGTAGACAGGGTATCGGCGAGCAGTACTTC. Its translation is CASRQGIGEQYF. Full variable domain (remainder filled in from reference TRBV19 and TRBJ2-7): DGGITQSPKYLFRKEGQNVTLSCEQNLNHDAMYWYRQDPGQGLRLIYYSQIVNDFQKGDIAEGYSVSREKKESFPLTVTSAQKNPTAFYLCASRQGIGEQYFGPGTRLTVT.

This clonotype has a count of ten or more. The DNA of the CDR3 is TGCAGCGCCCGACAGCGGCCTAACACTGAAGCTTTCTTT. This sequence encodes CSARQRPNTEAFF. The chain couples TRBV29-1 to TRBJ1-1, with a possible D match to TRBD1 (5 bases). The CDR3 contains 13 residues. Germline V gene sequence: CDR1 SQVTM, CDR2 ANQGSEA. The V end was cut by 7 bases, the J end by 2 bases, with 14 bases between.

At least ten counts were recorded for this clonotype. Germline is not matched at one junction end, which may reflect a read error. This chain links TRBV10-3 with TRBJ2-2; a weak D match, TRBD2 (6 bases). Germline V gene sequence: CDR1 ENHRY, CDR2 SYGVKD. CDR3 length: 14 amino acids. As DNA, the CDR3 is TGTGCCATCACTGAGCAGCGGGACACCGGGGAGCTGTTTTTT. Protein: CAITEQRDTGELFF.

V and J are TRBV3-1 and TRBJ2-5; tentatively, D is TRBD2 (5 bases). V was cut by 7 bases and J by 5 bases, with 11 bases left in between. Germline loops: CDR1 LGHDT, CDR2 YNNKEL (reference sequence). The CDR3 contains 12 residues. The CDR3 region is CASIGLPETQYF. In nucleotides, the CDR3 is TGTGCCAGCATTGGACTCCCCGAGACCCAGTACTTC.

In its sample, this clonotype was seen a few times. The chain is built from TRBV20-1 and TRBJ2-7; TRBD1 matches 8 bases. Germline CDR1 reads DFQATT; CDR2 reads SNEGSKA (reference sequence). V was pared by 5 bases and J by 7 bases, with 13 bases of the junction left unmatched. The CDR3 is made up of 14 amino acids. The chain's CDR3 is CSAPLNRGFGEQYF. CDR3 nucleotides: TGCAGTGCTCCCCTAAACAGGGGGTTCGGTGAGCAGTACTTC.

The sample holds many counts of this clonotype. The V gene is TRBV9, the J gene TRBJ1-5; unclear D gene. The germline V gene encodes CDR1 SGDLS and CDR2 YYNGEE. The CDR3 is made up of 14 amino acids. V lost 10 bases and J lost 1, with 15 bases in between. The DNA for the CDR3 is TGTGCCTCAGCCAAGGGAGTAAGCAATCAGCCCCAGCATTTT. Residues: CASAKGVSNQPQHF. The whole variable domain, remainder taken from reference TRBV9 and TRBJ1-5, is DSGVTQTPKHLITATGQRVTLRCSPRSGDLSVYWYQQSLDQGLQFLIQYYNGEERAKGNILERFSAQQFPDLHSELNLSSLELGDSALYFCASAKGVSNQPQHFGDGTRLSIL.

The chain employs TRBV7-9 and TRBJ2-7, with D possibly being TRBD2 (5 bases). Trimming took 6 bases from V and 3 from J, leaving 9 bases between them. Germline CDR1 SEHNR, CDR2 FQNEAQ (reference sequence). This CDR3 comprises 12 residues. CDR3 nucleotides: TGTGCCAGCAGTACGGGGTTCTACGAGCAGTACTTC. This translates into CASSTGFYEQYF.

This clonotype was found many times. This rearrangement joins TRBV6-6 to TRBJ2-7, with 9 bases matching TRBD1. CDR1 and CDR2 from the germline V gene are MNHNY and SVGAGI (reference sequence). Trimming at V came to 6 bases and at J to 1 base, leaving 13 bases not matched to a gene. The CDR3 is 17 amino acids. CDR3 coding DNA: TGTGCCAGCAGCCCGGACAGGGGCCGCGAGCGGTCCTACGAGCAGTACTTC. This gives the protein CASSPDRGRERSYEQYF.

This clonotype has at least ten counts. The chain has TRBV6-6 and TRBJ1-2, with 7 bases that match TRBD1. Germline-derived CDR1 and CDR2 are MNHNY and SVGAGI (reference sequence). The length of the CDR3 is 14 residues. J lost 3 bases, V lost 6 bases, and 7 bases had no gene match. The CDR3 here is CASSFGGTDYGYTF. CDR3 bases: TGTGCCAGCAGCTTCGGGGGGACAGACTATGGCTACACCTTC.

This clonotype has at least ten counts. V and J are TRBV7-2 and TRBJ1-2, with 8 nucleotides matching TRBD1. V gave up 4 bases and J gave up 8 bases; unmatched junction bases: 6. This CDR3 has 13 amino acids. CDR1 SGHTA and CDR2 FQGNSA come from the germline V gene. Here the CDR3 DNA reads TGTGCCAGCAGCTCCGGACAGGGTGGCGGCTACACCTTC. Translated: CASSSGQGGGYTF.

Ten or more counts support this clonotype. The CDR3 protein is CASSPNSRGNTIYF. The CDR3 DNA is TGTGCCAGCAGCCCCAATTCCCGGGGAAACACCATATATTTT. This rearrangement joins TRBV7-2 to TRBJ1-3, with no clear D. This CDR3 has 14 residues. With 5 bases removed from V and 4 bases from J, the gap between germline ends came to 12 bases. Germline V lookup: CDR1 SGHTA, CDR2 FQGNSA.

This chain links TRBV5-1 with TRBJ2-1, with D maybe TRBD2 (6 bases). The CDR3 contains 15 residues. The germline CDR1 and CDR2 sequences are SGHRS and YFSETQ. Trimming shortened V by 0 bases and J by 5 bases, and 12 bases separated the two germline ends. This chain's CDR3 is CASSLVGDSDNEQFF. The CDR3 nucleotides read TGCGCCAGCAGCTTGGTGGGGGACTCGGACAATGAGCAGTTCTTC. Using reference TRBV5-1 and TRBJ2-1 for the parts outside the CDR3, the full variable domain is KAGVTQTPRYLIKTRGQQVTLSCSPISGHRSVSWYQQTPGQGLQFLFEYFSETQRNKGNFPGRFSGRQFSNSRSEMNVSTLELGDSALYLCASSLVGDSDNEQFFGPGTRLTVL.

Ten or more counts support this clonotype. The V call is TRBV11-3, the J call TRBJ1-3; weak D call: TRBD1 (5 bases). CDR3 length: 15 amino acids. V lost 4 bases and J lost 4, with 14 bases in between. Germline V gene data show CDR1 as SGHNT and CDR2 as YENEEA. CDR3 region: CASSYRSGQGNTIYF. The CDR3 DNA sequence: TGTGCCAGCAGCTACCGCTCAGGACAAGGAAACACCATATATTTT.

This clonotype was seen repeatedly, ten times or more. Given the absence of the conserved phenylalanine or tryptophan at the CDR3 end, a read error is likely. It is unclear where the CDR3 begins or ends on the DNA, so no DNA is shown, and the CDR3 is as TCRdb lists it. This chain connects TRBV30 to TRBJ2-5; the table's TRBD1 call for D was not verified on the DNA. The CDR3 contains 12 residues when both ends are counted. Per germline, CDR1 GTSNPN and CDR2 SVGIG (reference sequence). The CDR3: CAWGSSGTDLFY.

The sample holds many counts of this clonotype. The chain combines TRBV30 with TRBJ2-1; TRBD2 matches 10 bases. V lost 4 bases, J lost 1 base, and 4 bases stayed unmatched. Germline V lookup: CDR1 GTSNPN, CDR2 SVGIG (reference sequence). This CDR3 spans 15 amino acids. CDR3 DNA: TGTGCCTGGATTGCTAGCGGGGGATCCTACAATGAGCAGTTCTTC. The encoded protein is CAWIASGGSYNEQFF.

This clonotype showed up many times. The V call is TRBV7-3, the J call TRBJ2-1; TRBD2 matches 8 bases. V shed 5 bases, J shed 7 bases, and the junction held 7 bases outside the gene matches. The CDR3 extends over 14 amino acids. Per the germline V gene, CDR1 is SGHTA and CDR2 is FQGTGA. CDR3 coding DNA: TGTGCCAGCAGCAGCCGTAGCGGGGTTAATGAGCAGTTCTTC. Its protein product is CASSSRSGVNEQFF. The full variable domain, with the rest looked up from reference TRBV7-3 and TRBJ2-1, is GAGVSQTPSNKVTEKGKYVELRCDPISGHTALYWYRQSLGQGPEFLIYFQGTGAADDSGLPNDRFFAVRPEGSVSTLKIQRTERGDSAVYLCASSSRSGVNEQFFGPGTRLTVL.

The genes are TRBV7-6 and TRBJ2-5; D remains unclear. This CDR3 spans 11 amino acids. The V end was cut by 6 bases, the J end by 2 bases, with 4 bases between. Germline CDR1 and CDR2: SGHVS and FNYEAQ. CDR3 region: CASSNQETQYF. For the CDR3, the DNA is TGTGCCAGCAGTAATCAAGAGACCCAGTACTTC.

The chain has TRBV9 and TRBJ1-1, with D unresolved. The CDR3 extends over 14 amino acids. V was pared by 1 base and J by 0 bases, with 7 bases between. The germline V gene has CDR1 SGDLS and CDR2 YYNGEE. The CDR3 here is CASSVSRLNTEAFF. In nucleotides, the CDR3 is TGTGCCAGCAGCGTAAGTAGGCTGAACACTGAAGCTTTCTTT. Supplemented by reference TRBV9 and TRBJ1-1, the full variable domain reads DSGVTQTPKHLITATGQRVTLRCSPRSGDLSVYWYQQSLDQGLQFLIQYYNGEERAKGNILERFSAQQFPDLHSELNLSSLELGDSALYFCASSVSRLNTEAFFGQGTRLTVV.

This clonotype was found many times. The chain links TRBV20-1 to TRBJ1-6; D unclear. The germline V and J ends were trimmed by 1 base and 4 bases, with 5 bases remaining between them. Germline lookup yields CDR1 DFQATT and CDR2 SNEGSKA (reference sequence). This CDR3 is 13 amino acids long. CDR3 protein: CSARAPYNSPLHF. CDR3 in DNA: TGCAGTGCTAGAGCACCGTATAATTCACCCCTCCACTTT.

This clonotype has only a few counts. The V call is TRBV7-6, the J call TRBJ2-5; 11 bases match TRBD2. The germline CDR1 and CDR2 sequences are SGHVS and FNYEAQ. The CDR3 covers 17 residues. V trimming: 2 bases; J trimming: 0 bases; junction bases outside the gene matches: 5. CDR3 DNA: TGTGCCAGCAGCTTACAGGCTAGCGGGGGGTACCAAGAGACCCAGTACTTC. Amino acids: CASSLQASGGYQETQYF.